The present entry profiles one T cell receptor beta chain with its context. The target antigen is unknown. There are 15 residues in the CDR3. Trimming stripped 5 bases from V and 6 bases from J, with 19 bases between. From germline, CDR1 is LGHNT and CDR2 FRNRAP. The entry originates in a study of a mutant IDH1 vaccine in newly diagnosed glioma. Study context: There were eight vaccinations for patients, given in weeks 1, 3, 5, 7, 11, 15, 19 and 23. Commencement of vaccination occurred 4-6 weeks following radiotherapy alone, or concurrently with temozolomide cycles.

Study results and caveats: Pseudoprogression appears to have had no connection to changes in top peripheral T cell clonotypes.

The protocol was immunoSEQ multiplex PCR, while the TCRdb copy is restricted to in-frame clones and leaves out a portion. The profile shows some 130,000 clones, about 82% of them singletons. Noted time point: week 11, during vaccination. Every single dose of the vaccine, 300 ug of mutant IDH1 20-mer peptide, came with topical imiquimod. Sequences were derived from PBMCs, sampled from a glioma patient whose treatment included an IDH1 peptide vaccine. This chain links TRBV12-5 with TRBJ1-2, with a tentative D call TRBD1 (5 bases). The TCR comes from a man aged 40-49 years with glioma. The CDR3 protein is CASGPPGLHLDGYTF. The CDR3 DNA reads as TGTGCTAGTGGTCCTCCGGGACTCCACTTGGATGGCTACACCTTC.